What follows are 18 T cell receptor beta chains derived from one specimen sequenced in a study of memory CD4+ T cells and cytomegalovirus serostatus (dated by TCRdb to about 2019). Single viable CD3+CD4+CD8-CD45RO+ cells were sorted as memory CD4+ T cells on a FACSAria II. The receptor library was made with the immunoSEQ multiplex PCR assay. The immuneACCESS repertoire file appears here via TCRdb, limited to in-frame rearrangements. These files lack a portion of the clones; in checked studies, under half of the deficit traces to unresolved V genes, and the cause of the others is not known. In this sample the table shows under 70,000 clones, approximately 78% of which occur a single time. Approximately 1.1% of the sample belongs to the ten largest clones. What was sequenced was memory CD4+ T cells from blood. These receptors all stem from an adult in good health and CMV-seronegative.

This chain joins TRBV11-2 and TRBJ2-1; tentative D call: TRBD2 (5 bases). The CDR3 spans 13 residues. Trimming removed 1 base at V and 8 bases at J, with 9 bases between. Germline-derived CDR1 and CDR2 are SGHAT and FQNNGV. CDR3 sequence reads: CASSLVGRDEQFF. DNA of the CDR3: TGTGCCAGCAGCTTAGTAGGGCGGGATGAGCAGTTCTTC.

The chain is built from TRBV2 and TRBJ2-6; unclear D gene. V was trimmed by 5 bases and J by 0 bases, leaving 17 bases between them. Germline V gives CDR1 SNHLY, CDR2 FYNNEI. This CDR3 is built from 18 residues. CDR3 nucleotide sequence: TGTGCCAGCAGTTCAGATAACAGCGCCCTCTCTGGGGCCAACGTCCTGACTTTC. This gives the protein CASSSDNSALSGANVLTF. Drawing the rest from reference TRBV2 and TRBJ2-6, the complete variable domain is EPEVTQTPSHQVTQMGQEVILRCVPISNHLYFYWYRQILGQKVEFLVSFYNNEISEKSEIFDDQFSVERPDGSNFTLKIRSTKLEDSAMYFCASSSDNSALSGANVLTFGAGSRLTVL.

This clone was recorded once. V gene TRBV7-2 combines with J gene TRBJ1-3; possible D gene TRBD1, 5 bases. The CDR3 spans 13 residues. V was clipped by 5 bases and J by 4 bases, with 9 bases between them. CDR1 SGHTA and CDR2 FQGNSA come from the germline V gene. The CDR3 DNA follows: TGTGCCAGCAGCCCGACAGCCGGAAACACCATATATTTT. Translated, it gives CASSPTAGNTIYF.

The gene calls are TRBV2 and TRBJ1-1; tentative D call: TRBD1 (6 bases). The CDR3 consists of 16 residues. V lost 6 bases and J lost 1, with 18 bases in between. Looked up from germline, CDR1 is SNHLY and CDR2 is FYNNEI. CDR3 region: CASSIPRTASNTEAFF. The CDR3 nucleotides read TGTGCCAGCAGCATCCCTAGGACAGCTTCGAACACTGAAGCTTTCTTT.

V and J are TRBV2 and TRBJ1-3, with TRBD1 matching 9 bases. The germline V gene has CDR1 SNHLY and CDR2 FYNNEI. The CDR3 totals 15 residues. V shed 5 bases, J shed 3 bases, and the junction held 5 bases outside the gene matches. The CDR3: CASSTQGARGNTIYF. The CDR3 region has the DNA TGTGCCAGCAGTACACAGGGGGCGCGTGGAAACACCATATATTTT.

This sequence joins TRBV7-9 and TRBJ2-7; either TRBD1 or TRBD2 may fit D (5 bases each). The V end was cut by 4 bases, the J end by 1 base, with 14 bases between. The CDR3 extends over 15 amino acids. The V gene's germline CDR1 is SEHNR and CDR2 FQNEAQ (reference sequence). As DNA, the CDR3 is TGTGCCAGCAGCTATGGGACCCTGCGGTCCTACGAGCAGTACTTC. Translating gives CASSYGTLRSYEQYF.

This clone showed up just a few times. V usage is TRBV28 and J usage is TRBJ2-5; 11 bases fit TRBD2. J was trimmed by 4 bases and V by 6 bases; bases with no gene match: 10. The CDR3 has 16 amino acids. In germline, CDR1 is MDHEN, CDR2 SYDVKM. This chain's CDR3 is CASSQLAGDGLETQYF. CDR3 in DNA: TGTGCCAGCAGCCAACTAGCGGGAGATGGCTTAGAGACCCAGTACTTC. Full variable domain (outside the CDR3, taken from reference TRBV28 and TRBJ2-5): DVKVTQSSRYLVKRTGEKVFLECVQDMDHENMFWYRQDPGLGLRLIYFSYDVKMKEKGDIPEGYSVSREKKERFSLILESASTNQTSMYLCASSQLAGDGLETQYFGPGTRLLVL.

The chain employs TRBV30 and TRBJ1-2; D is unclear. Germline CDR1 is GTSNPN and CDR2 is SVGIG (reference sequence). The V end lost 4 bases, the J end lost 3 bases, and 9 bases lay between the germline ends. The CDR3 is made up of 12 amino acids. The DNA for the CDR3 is TGTGCCTGGACTCATGGTTACTATGGCTACACCTTC. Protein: CAWTHGYYGYTF.

CDR3 nucleotides: TGTGCCAGCAGCAGAACCTCCCGGGACACCCCCTGGGAGCCCCAGCATTTT. Translation: CASSRTSRDTPWEPQHF. The gene calls are TRBV6-4 and TRBJ1-5; D may be TRBD1 (6 bases). CDR3 length: 17 residues. V lost 6 bases to trimming and J lost 8 bases, with 26 bases between them. The germline V gene has CDR1 MRHNA and CDR2 SNTAGT.

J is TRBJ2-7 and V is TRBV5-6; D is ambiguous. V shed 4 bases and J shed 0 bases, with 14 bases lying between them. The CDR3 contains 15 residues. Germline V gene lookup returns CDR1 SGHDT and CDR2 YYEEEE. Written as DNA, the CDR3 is TGTGCCAGCAGCGAGACTGGAAGGAGCTCCTACGAGCAGTACTTC. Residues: CASSETGRSSYEQYF.

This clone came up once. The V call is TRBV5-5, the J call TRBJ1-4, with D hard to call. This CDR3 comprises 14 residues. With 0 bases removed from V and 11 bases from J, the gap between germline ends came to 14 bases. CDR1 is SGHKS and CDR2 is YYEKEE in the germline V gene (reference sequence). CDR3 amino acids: CASSLVQPAVKLFF. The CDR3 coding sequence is TGTGCCAGCAGCTTGGTGCAGCCTGCTGTGAAACTGTTTTTT. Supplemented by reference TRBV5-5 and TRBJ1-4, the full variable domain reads DAGVTQSPTHLIKTRGQQVTLRCSPISGHKSVSWYQQVLGQGPQFIFQYYEKEERGRGNFPDRFSARQFPNYSSELNVNALLLGDSALYLCASSLVQPAVKLFFGSGTQLSVL.

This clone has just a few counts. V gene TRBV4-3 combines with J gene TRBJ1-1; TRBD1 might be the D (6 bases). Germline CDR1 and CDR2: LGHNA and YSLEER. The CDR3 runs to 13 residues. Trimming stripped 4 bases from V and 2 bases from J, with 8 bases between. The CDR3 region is CASSPGHNTEAFF. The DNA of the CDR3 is TGCGCCAGCAGCCCGGGACATAACACTGAAGCTTTCTTT.

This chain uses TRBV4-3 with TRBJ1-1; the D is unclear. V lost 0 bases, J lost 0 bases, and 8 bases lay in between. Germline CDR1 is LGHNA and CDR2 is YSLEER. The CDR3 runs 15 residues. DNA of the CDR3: TGCGCCAGCAGCCAAGATCCACAGATGAACACTGAAGCTTTCTTT. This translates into CASSQDPQMNTEAFF.

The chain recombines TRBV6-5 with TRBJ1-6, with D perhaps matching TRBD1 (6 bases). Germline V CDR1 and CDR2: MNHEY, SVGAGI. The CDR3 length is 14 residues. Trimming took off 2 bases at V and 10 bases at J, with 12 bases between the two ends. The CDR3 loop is CASSYPGAESPLHF. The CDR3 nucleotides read TGTGCCAGCAGTTACCCAGGGGCGGAATCACCCCTCCACTTT.

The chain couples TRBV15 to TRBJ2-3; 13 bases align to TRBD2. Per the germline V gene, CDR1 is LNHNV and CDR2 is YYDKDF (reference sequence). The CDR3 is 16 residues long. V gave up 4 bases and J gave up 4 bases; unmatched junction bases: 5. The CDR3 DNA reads TGTGCCACCAGCACGCGACTAGCGGGAGGCGCAGATACGCAGTATTTT. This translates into CATSTRLAGGADTQYF.

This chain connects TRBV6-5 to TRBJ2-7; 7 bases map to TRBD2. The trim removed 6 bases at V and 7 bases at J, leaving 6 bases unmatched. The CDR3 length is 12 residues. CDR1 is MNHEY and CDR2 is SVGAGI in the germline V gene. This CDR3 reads CASSFLAEEQYF. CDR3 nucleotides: TGTGCCAGCAGCTTTCTAGCGGAAGAGCAGTACTTC.

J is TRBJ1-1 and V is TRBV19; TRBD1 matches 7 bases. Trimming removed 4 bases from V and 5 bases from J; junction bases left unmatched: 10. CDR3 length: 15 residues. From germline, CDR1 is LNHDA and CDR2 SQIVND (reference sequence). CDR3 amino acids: CASSSRQGKITEAFF. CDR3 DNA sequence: TGTGCCAGTAGTAGTAGACAGGGTAAGATAACTGAAGCTTTCTTT.

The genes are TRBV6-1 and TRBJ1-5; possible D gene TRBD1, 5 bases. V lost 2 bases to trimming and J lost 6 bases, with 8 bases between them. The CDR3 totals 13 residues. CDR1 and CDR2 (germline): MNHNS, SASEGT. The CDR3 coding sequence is TGTGCCAGCAGTGAAATGGGGGTTCAGCCCCAGCATTTT. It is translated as CASSEMGVQPQHF.